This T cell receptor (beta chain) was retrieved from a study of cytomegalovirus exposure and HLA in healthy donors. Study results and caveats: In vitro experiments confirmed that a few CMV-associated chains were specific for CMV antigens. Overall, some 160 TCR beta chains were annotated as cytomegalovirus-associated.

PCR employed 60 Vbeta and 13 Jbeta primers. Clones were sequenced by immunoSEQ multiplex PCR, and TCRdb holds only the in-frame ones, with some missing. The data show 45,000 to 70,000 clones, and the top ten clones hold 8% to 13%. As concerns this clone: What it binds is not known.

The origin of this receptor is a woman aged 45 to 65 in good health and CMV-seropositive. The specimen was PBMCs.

The CDR3 reads CASSPSEGYEQYF. The CDR3 DNA is TGCGCCAGCAGCCCATCCGAGGGCTACGAGCAGTACTTC. V gene TRBV5-1 combines with J gene TRBJ2-5; tentative D call: TRBD2 (5 bases). The DNA end is more similar to TRBJ2-7, so the J call may be wrong. The CDR3 consists of 13 residues. The V gene's germline CDR1 is SGHRS and CDR2 YFSETQ.